This T cell receptor beta chain was recovered during a study of ipilimumab plus nivolumab after autologous stem cell transplantation. Starting 14 to 28 days after autologous transplant, ipilimumab 1 mg/kg was given. Study results and caveats: The authors say TCR, Treg and microbiome findings warrant further study.

This CDR3 comprises 14 residues. Trimming removed 1 base from V and 3 bases from J, with 6 bases in between. From germline, CDR1 is SEHNR and CDR2 FQNEAQ (reference sequence). TCRdb's copy holds only in-frame clones and misses some; the assay was immunoSEQ multiplex PCR. The sample holds some 87,000 clones, 83% seen once. Notes on this clone: What it recognizes is unknown.

This sequence joins TRBV7-9 and TRBJ1-4; possibly TRBD1 for D (6 bases). The receptor was isolated from a male donor with diffuse large B-cell lymphoma. The sequencing used PBMCs, collected in a trial of ipilimumab plus nivolumab as post-transplant consolidation. The CDR3 DNA is TGTGCCAGCAGCTTAGGACAGGCTAATGAAAAACTGTTTTTT. This translates into CASSLGQANEKLFF.